The subject of this entry is one T cell receptor (beta chain). Its antigen is still unknown. The data were taken from a study of shared clonotypes between healthy human individuals. Whole-study results and caveats: In a handful of donors, around 4.8% of naive CD4 clonotypes appeared in common.

Sequencing was performed with immunoSEQ multiplex PCR; in TCRdb, only in-frame clones are kept and a portion is missing. The sample lists around 200,000 clones; roughly 91% were seen once. Germline V gene lookup returns CDR1 SGHNT and CDR2 YENEEA. Trimming cost V 4 bases and J 4 bases; bases outside gene matches: 6. The CDR3 has 14 residues. Sequencing was performed on naive CD4+ T cells sorted from blood. Indicated subset: CD45RA+ positively selected. This sequence was found in a woman under 40 in good health. The gene calls are TRBV11-3 and TRBJ1-1, with 7 bases identical to TRBD1. This CDR3 is CASSSGQEGTEAFF. The CDR3 DNA is TGTGCCAGCAGCTCCGGACAGGAAGGCACTGAAGCTTTCTTT. Full variable domain (rest looked up from reference TRBV11-3 and TRBJ1-1): EAGVVQSPRYKIIEKKQPVAFWCNPISGHNTLYWYLQNLGQGPELLIRYENEEAVDDSQLPKDRFSAERLKGVDSTLKIQPAELGDSAVYLCASSSGQEGTEAFFGQGTRLTVV.